Presented here are 21 T cell receptor beta chains from one specimen sequenced in a study of low-dose radiotherapy and immunotherapy resistance in tumors. Regarding time point: before trial treatment. Primers used for first-strand cDNA, a TRAV- and TRBV-specific set, covered both alpha and beta chains. Using a constant-region primer together with a V-primer adapter, TCRs were subjected to approximately 20 PCR cycles of amplification. TCRdb called the reads again in MiXCR, with one record for every CDR3 protein. The sample includes some 71,000 distinct CDR3 sequences, less than 35% of them seen just once. The source was PBMCs, collected before treatment. These receptors were taken from a female donor with ovarian cancer.

This rearrangement joins TRBV19 to TRBJ2-5; 9 positions agree with TRBD2. The CDR3 runs 16 residues. Looked up from germline, CDR1 is LNHDA and CDR2 is SQIVND (reference sequence). Trimming removed 1 base from V and 3 bases from J; junction bases left unmatched: 6. This chain's CDR3 is CASSIGGREVKETQYF. The CDR3 nucleotides are TGTGCCAGTAGTATAGGCGGGAGGGAGGTAAAAGAGACCCAGTACTTC.

This clonotype was found many times. V and J are TRBV20-1 and TRBJ2-7; D not certain. The CDR3 consists of 13 residues. Germline CDR1 DFQATT, CDR2 SNEGSKA (reference sequence). The V and J ends lost 6 bases and 3 bases respectively, with 15 bases between them. CDR3 DNA sequence: TGCAGTGCAGCCGTGGTAGGCGACTACGAGCAGTACTTC. Its protein is CSAAVVGDYEQYF.

The chain links TRBV28 to TRBJ1-3; a possible D gene is TRBD1 (5 bases). This CDR3 region has 16 residues. The germline V and J ends were trimmed by 5 bases and 2 bases, with 16 bases remaining between them. CDR1 and CDR2 from the germline V gene are MDHEN and SYDVKM. CDR3 amino acids: CASSPPGLVTGNTIYF. CDR3 nucleotides: TGTGCCAGCAGTCCCCCGGGGCTAGTCACTGGAAACACCATATATTTT.

Concerning this clonotype itself: The junction and the germline gene differ at one end; a read error may be behind it. The chain links TRBV5-3 to TRBJ1-2, with D hard to call. TRBV5-3 is identified as an open reading frame with a role that is uncertain. CDR3 length equals 15 residues. The CDR3: CASSLAGNSIYGYTF. Written as DNA, the CDR3 is TGTGCCAGCAGCTTGGCGGGAAATAGCATCTATGGCTACACCTTC.

The sample holds many counts of this clonotype. The chain recombines TRBV6-5 with TRBJ2-2, with TRBD2 as a possible D gene (6 bases). There are 12 residues in the CDR3. With 5 bases removed from V and 15 bases from J, the gap between germline ends came to 16 bases. Germline V gene data show CDR1 as MNHEY and CDR2 as SVGAGI. The CDR3: CASSTFAGSVFF. CDR3 DNA: TGTGCCAGCAGTACCTTCGCGGGGTCGGTGTTTTTT.

There are a few counts of this clonotype. This chain connects TRBV15 to TRBJ2-5, with D possibly being TRBD2 (5 bases). The CDR3 length is 14 residues. Germline V gives CDR1 LNHNV, CDR2 YYDKDF (reference sequence). Between the trimmed V and J ends, which lost 0 bases and 5 bases, there was a span of 10 bases. The chain's CDR3 is CATSRDPGMETQYF. The CDR3 nucleotides are TGTGCCACCAGCAGAGATCCCGGGATGGAGACCCAGTACTTC.

This clonotype was counted between two and nine times. The rearrangement links TRBV6-2 or TRBV6-3 to TRBJ2-7; no clear D gene. The germline gives CDR1 MNHEY, CDR2 SVGEGT. The CDR3 length is 12 residues. V was pared by 11 bases and J by 0 bases, with 11 bases between. The CDR3, as DNA: TGTGCCGTAGGTACCCGCTCCTACGAGCAGTACTTC. Amino acids: CAVGTRSYEQYF.

The J gene is TRBJ2-7, the V gene TRBV20-1; 9 nucleotides agree with TRBD2. The germline V gene has CDR1 DFQATT and CDR2 SNEGSKA (reference sequence). The CDR3 has 15 residues. V gave up 5 bases and J gave up 3 bases; unmatched junction bases: 11. The CDR3 bases are TGCAGTGCTGAGGGGCGGGGGGGAGGACACTACGAGCAGTACTTC. Translating it yields CSAEGRGGGHYEQYF.

V and J are TRBV5-3 and TRBJ1-5; TRBD1 matches 8 bases. TRBV5-3 is annotated as an ORF whose role is uncertain. The V gene end was trimmed by 8 bases and the J gene end by 4 bases; junction bases not matched to a gene: 17. The CDR3 contains 17 residues. The CDR3 here is CASSPRTGRRVNQPQHF. CDR3 coding DNA: TGTGCCAGCAGCCCCAGGACAGGGAGAAGGGTGAATCAGCCCCAGCATTTT.

This clonotype was counted many times. The V call is TRBV9, the J call TRBJ1-1; weak D call: TRBD1 (6 bases). The CDR3 length is 14 residues. Trimming shortened V by 0 bases and J by 4 bases, and 10 bases separated the two germline ends. Germline-derived CDR1 and CDR2 are SGDLS and YYNGEE. In DNA, the CDR3 is TGTGCCAGCAGCGTAGGGGGGGCAAGCACTGAAGCTTTCTTT. Amino acid sequence: CASSVGGASTEAFF.

The chain has TRBV18 and TRBJ2-7; possibly TRBD2 for D (6 bases). The CDR3 sequence is 14 residues long. Germline V gene sequence: CDR1 KGHSH, CDR2 LQKENI. Trimming left V 2 bases short and J 7 bases short, with 15 bases between. The CDR3 DNA sequence: TGTGCCAGCTCACCATCTACTAGCCCTCGTGAGCAGTACTTC. Protein sequence: CASSPSTSPREQYF.

This clonotype was seen many times. The DNA of the CDR3 is TGTGCCAGCACCGGCAGGGGGCGATCCTATAATTCACCCCTCCACTTT. Protein: CASTGRGRSYNSPLHF. V usage is TRBV2 and J usage is TRBJ1-6, with 8 positions matching TRBD1. The CDR3 contains 16 residues. J lost 1 base, V lost 7 bases, and 6 bases had no gene match. The germline gives CDR1 SNHLY, CDR2 FYNNEI. The whole variable domain, filled in from reference TRBV2 and TRBJ1-6, reads EPEVTQTPSHQVTQMGQEVILRCVPISNHLYFYWYRQILGQKVEFLVSFYNNEISEKSEIFDDQFSVERPDGSNFTLKIRSTKLEDSAMYFCASTGRGRSYNSPLHFGNGTRLTVT.

Many counts were recorded for this clonotype. V gene TRBV5-1 combines with J gene TRBJ1-1; D is possibly TRBD1 (6 bases). Germline V gene sequence: CDR1 SGHRS, CDR2 YFSETQ. The CDR3 loop spans 13 amino acids. V was cut by 0 bases and J by 10 bases, with 13 bases left in between. For the CDR3, the DNA is TGCGCCAGCAGCTTGGAGATGGGGGGCGCAGCTTTCTTT. It yields the protein CASSLEMGGAAFF.

This clonotype has ten or more counts. V is TRBV10-3 and J is TRBJ1-5, with a possible D match to TRBD1 (6 bases). V was trimmed by 4 bases and J by 1 base, leaving 23 bases between them. Per the germline V gene, CDR1 is ENHRY and CDR2 is SYGVKD. This CDR3 is 19 amino acids long. CDR3 nucleotide sequence: TGTGCCATCAGTGGAGGAGCAGGCGGGGGGGCGGGAAGCAATCAGCCCCAGCATTTT. Its protein is CAISGGAGGGAGSNQPQHF.

This rearrangement joins TRBV5-1 to TRBJ2-3; possibly TRBD2 for D (6 bases). CDR1 and CDR2 (germline): SGHRS, YFSETQ. V lost 2 bases and J 5 bases, leaving 12 bases between the germline ends. The CDR3 covers 14 residues. CDR3 nucleotides: TGCGCCAGCAGCTTAGATCGGGGGAAAGATACGCAGTATTTT. Translating it yields CASSLDRGKDTQYF.

This clonotype was found many times. J is TRBJ2-5 and V is TRBV2; a weak D match, TRBD1 (6 bases). V was trimmed by 8 bases and J by 0 bases, leaving 16 bases between them. This CDR3 has 15 amino acids. Germline loops: CDR1 SNHLY, CDR2 FYNNEI. CDR3 residues: CASLKQRQDQETQYF. CDR3 in DNA: TGTGCCAGCTTAAAACAGAGACAGGACCAAGAGACCCAGTACTTC.

This clonotype was seen repeatedly, ten times or more. The chain is built from TRBV9 and TRBJ2-7, with D perhaps TRBD2 (7 bases). The CDR3 consists of 15 residues. Germline assignment: CDR1 SGDLS and CDR2 YYNGEE. V dropped 0 bases and J dropped 5 bases, with 15 bases sitting between them. The CDR3 protein is CASSVGGGAFHEQYF. CDR3 coding DNA: TGTGCCAGCAGCGTAGGGGGGGGGGCTTTCCACGAGCAGTACTTC.

This chain links TRBV6-8 with TRBJ2-7; 8 bases fit TRBD1. Losses at the gene ends were 6 bases for V and 3 bases for J; bases not matched to a gene: 7. CDR1 and CDR2 (germline): MNHGY, SAAAGT. The CDR3 extends over 14 amino acids. CDR3 protein: CASRPRGRDYEQYF. CDR3 coding DNA: TGTGCCAGCAGACCCAGGGGGCGGGACTACGAGCAGTACTTC.

This clonotype was found a few times. CDR3 sequence (DNA): TGTGCCAGCAGGACTAGCGGGAGCAATGAGCAGTTCTTC. Translated: CASRTSGSNEQFF. The chain couples TRBV6-5 to TRBJ2-1, with 12 positions matching TRBD2. Per the germline V gene, CDR1 is MNHEY and CDR2 is SVGAGI. J was trimmed by 6 bases and V by 6 bases; bases with no gene match: 0. CDR3 size: 13 residues.

This clonotype was counted ten times or more. This chain uses TRBV7-9 with TRBJ2-3; TRBD2 aligns across 12 bases. CDR3 length equals 14 residues. The germline CDR1 and CDR2 sequences are SEHNR and FQNEAQ (reference sequence). V gave up 11 bases and J gave up 2 bases; unmatched junction bases: 5. The CDR3 DNA sequence: TGTGCCTATAGACTAGCGGGAGCCACAGATACGCAGTATTTT. This gives the protein CAYRLAGATDTQYF.

This clonotype was counted many times. The rearrangement links TRBV7-8 to TRBJ1-2; perhaps TRBD1 as D (5 bases). V was trimmed by 0 bases and J by 4 bases, leaving 15 bases between them. The CDR3 spans 16 residues. Germline loops: CDR1 SGHVS, CDR2 FQNEAQ. CDR3: CASSLALAGRAYGYTF. CDR3 DNA sequence: TGTGCCAGCAGCTTAGCGCTGGCAGGGAGGGCCTATGGCTACACCTTC.